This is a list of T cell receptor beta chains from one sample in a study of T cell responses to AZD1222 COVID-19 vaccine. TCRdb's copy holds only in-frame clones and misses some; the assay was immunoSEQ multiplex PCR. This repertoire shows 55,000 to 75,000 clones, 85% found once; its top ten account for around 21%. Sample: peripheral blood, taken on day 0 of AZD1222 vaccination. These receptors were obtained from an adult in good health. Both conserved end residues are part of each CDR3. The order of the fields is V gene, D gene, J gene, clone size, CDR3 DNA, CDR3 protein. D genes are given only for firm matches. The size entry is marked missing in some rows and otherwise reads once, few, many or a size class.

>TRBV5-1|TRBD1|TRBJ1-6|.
TGCGCCAGCAGCCTGTTCCCCGGGACAGGGGGGACGGGTAATTCACCCCTCCACTTT
CASSLFPGTGGTGNSPLHF
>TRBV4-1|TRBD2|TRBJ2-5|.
TGCGCCAGCAGCCAGACCCAGACTAGCGGGGGCCAAGAGACCCAGTACTTC
CASSQTQTSGGQETQYF
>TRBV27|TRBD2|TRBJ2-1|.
TGTGCCAGCAGTTTGGGTAGCGGGGGCAATGAGCAGTTCTTC
CASSLGSGGNEQFF
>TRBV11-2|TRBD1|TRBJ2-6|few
TGTGCCAGCAGCCCGGACAGGCCCTCTGGGGCCAACGTCCTGACTTTC
CASSPDRPSGANVLTF
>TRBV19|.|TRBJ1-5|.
TGTGCCAGTAGTATTCAGGGAAGGCAGCCCCAGCATTTT
CASSIQGRQPQHF
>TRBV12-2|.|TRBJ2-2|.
TGTGCAAGTCGGCCGGGACAGGGGTCAACCGGGGAGCTGTTTTTT
CASRPGQGSTGELFF
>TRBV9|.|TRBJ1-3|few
TGTGCCAGCAGCAGCAGGGACGGTATCTCTGGAAACACCATATATTTT
CASSSRDGISGNTIYF
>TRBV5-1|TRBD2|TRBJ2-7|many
TGCGCCAGCAGCTCCGATCCCGGACTAGCGGTGGAGCAGTACTTC
CASSSDPGLAVEQYF
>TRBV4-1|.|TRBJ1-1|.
TGCGCCAGCAGCCAAGCATCCGGCGGCACTGAAGCTTTCTTT
CASSQASGGTEAFF
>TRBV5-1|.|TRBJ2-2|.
TGCGCCAGCAGCGGCTGGGGGGCTAACACCGGGGAGCTGTTTTTT
CASSGWGANTGELFF
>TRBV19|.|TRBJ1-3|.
TGTGCCAGTAGTGGAACTGGAAACACCATATATTTT
CASSGTGNTIYF
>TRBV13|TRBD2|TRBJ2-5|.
TGTGCCAGCAGTGTAGCGGGGGTACAAGAGACCCAGTACTTC
CASSVAGVQETQYF
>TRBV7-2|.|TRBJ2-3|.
TGTGCCAGCAGCTTAGGGGTCAGACCAGTGAGCACAGATACGCAGTATTTT
CASSLGVRPVSTDTQYF
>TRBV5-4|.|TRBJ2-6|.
TGTGCCAGCAGCACCCCGAGAGGCGTGGTCGGGGCCAACGTCCTGACTTTC
CASSTPRGVVGANVLTF
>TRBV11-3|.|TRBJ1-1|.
TGTGCCAGCCGATTTGGGGGCGCATCCGAAGCTTTCTTT
CASRFGGASEAFF
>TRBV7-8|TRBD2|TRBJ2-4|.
TGTGCCAGCAGCGGGTCGGGACTAGCGGGGGCCCTAGCCAAAAACATTCAGTACTTC
CASSGSGLAGALAKNIQYF
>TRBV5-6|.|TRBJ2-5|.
TGTGCCAGCAGCAATTGGGGCGAGGGTTGGGAGACCCAGTACTTC
CASSNWGEGWETQYF
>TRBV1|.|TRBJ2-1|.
TGCACCAGCAGCCAAAGGGGACCTAGCGGGGGGCGCTCCTACAATGAGCAGTTCTTC
CTSSQRGPSGGRSYNEQFF
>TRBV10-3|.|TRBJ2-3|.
TGTGCCATCAGTGCATCTAGCCGGGGCACAGATACGCAGTATTTT
CAISASSRGTDTQYF
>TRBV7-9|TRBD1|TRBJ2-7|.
TGTGCCAGCACCCCCGGGACAGGGGTCCCCTACGAGCAGTACTTC
CASTPGTGVPYEQYF
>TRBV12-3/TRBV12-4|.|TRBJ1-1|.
TGTGCCAGCAGTCGGTCCCAGCGGACTGAAGCTTTCTTT
CASSRSQRTEAFF
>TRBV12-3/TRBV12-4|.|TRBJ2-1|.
TGTGCCAGCAGTTTTAGGCAGGTCAATGAGCAGTTCTTC
CASSFRQVNEQFF
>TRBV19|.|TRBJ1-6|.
TGTGCCAGTAGTATCGAAGGGAATTCACCCCTCCACTTT
CASSIEGNSPLHF
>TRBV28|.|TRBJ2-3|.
TGTGCCAGCAGTTCAACCGGGACGCAGGGAGATACGCAGTATTTT
CASSSTGTQGDTQYF
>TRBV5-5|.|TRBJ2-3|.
TGTGCCAGCAGCTTGGCTTCGGGGTTAAGCACAGATACGCAGTATTTT
CASSLASGLSTDTQYF
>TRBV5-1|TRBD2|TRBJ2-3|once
TGCGCCAGCAGCTTGCAGGGCCCAACTAGCGCCAAAGGGACAGATACGCAGTATTTT
CASSLQGPTSAKGTDTQYF
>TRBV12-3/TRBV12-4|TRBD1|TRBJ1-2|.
TGTGCCAGCAGGACAGGGGGCGCAAGGGGCTACACCTTC
CASRTGGARGYTF
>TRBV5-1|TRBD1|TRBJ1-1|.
TGCGCCAGCCAATCTACTACAGGGGCGGGCACTGAAGCTTTCTTT
CASQSTTGAGTEAFF
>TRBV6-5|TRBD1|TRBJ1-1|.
TGTGCCAGTTCAGGGGGTACGTGGACTGAAGCTTTCTTT
CASSGGTWTEAFF
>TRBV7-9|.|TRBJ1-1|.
TGTGCCAGCAGCAAATTGGCCCCGAACACTGAAGCTTTCTTT
CASSKLAPNTEAFF
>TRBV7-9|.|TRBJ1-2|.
TGTGCCAGCAGCTTAGCGGCGGGTCCGTATGGCTACACCTTC
CASSLAAGPYGYTF
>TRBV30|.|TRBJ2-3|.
TGTGCCGGAGACACAGATACGCAGTATTTT
CAGDTDTQYF
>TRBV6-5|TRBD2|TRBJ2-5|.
TGTGCCAGCGAAACTAGCGGGGGATTCCCAGAGACCCAGTACTTC
CASETSGGFPETQYF
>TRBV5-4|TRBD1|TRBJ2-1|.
TGTGCCAGCAGCCCGGACAGGGTGGATGAGCAGTTCTTC
CASSPDRVDEQFF
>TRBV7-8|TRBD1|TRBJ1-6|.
TGTGCCAGCAGCTTAGTACAGGGGTCCAATTCACCCCTCCACTTT
CASSLVQGSNSPLHF
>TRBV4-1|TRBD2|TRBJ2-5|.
TGCGCCAGCAGCCAAAGGCCGACTAGCGGGGAGTTGCAAGAGACCCAGTACTTC
CASSQRPTSGELQETQYF
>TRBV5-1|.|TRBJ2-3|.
TGCGCCAGCAGCTTCCCCCTCGACAGCACAGATACGCAGTATTTT
CASSFPLDSTDTQYF
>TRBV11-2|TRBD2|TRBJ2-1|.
TGTGCCAGCAGCGCGGGACTAGCGGCCGACAATGAGCAGTTCTTC
CASSAGLAADNEQFF
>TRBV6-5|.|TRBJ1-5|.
TGTGCCAGCAGTCACCCTGCCGGGCCCCAGCATTTT
CASSHPAGPQHF
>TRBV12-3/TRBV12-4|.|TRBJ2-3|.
TGTGCCAGCAGGCTTAGTGGAGATACGCAGTATTTT
CASRLSGDTQYF
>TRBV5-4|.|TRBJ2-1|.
TGTGCCAGCAGCTTGGGGGGCGGGACCAATGAGCAGTTCTTC
CASSLGGGTNEQFF
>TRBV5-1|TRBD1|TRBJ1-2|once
TGCGCCAGCAGCTTGGAGGGGACAGGGGGCCACTATGGCTACACCTTC
CASSLEGTGGHYGYTF
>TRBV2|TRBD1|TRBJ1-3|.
TGTGCCAGCAACGTACGACAGGGGTTCTCTGGAAACACCATATATTTT
CASNVRQGFSGNTIYF
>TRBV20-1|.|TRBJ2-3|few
TGCAGTGCTAGGATCACAGATACGCAGTATTTT
CSARITDTQYF
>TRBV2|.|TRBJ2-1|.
TGTGCCAGCAACGATGCGAGCTCCTACAATGAGCAGTTCTTC
CASNDASSYNEQFF
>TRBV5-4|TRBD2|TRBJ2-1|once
TGTGCCAGCAGCTTGGGCTCACTAGCGGGAGTCATCCGCCACAATGAGCAGTTCTTC
CASSLGSLAGVIRHNEQFF
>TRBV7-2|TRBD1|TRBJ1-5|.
TGTGCCAGCAGCCCGTCGACAGGGGGGAATCAGCCCCAGCATTTT
CASSPSTGGNQPQHF